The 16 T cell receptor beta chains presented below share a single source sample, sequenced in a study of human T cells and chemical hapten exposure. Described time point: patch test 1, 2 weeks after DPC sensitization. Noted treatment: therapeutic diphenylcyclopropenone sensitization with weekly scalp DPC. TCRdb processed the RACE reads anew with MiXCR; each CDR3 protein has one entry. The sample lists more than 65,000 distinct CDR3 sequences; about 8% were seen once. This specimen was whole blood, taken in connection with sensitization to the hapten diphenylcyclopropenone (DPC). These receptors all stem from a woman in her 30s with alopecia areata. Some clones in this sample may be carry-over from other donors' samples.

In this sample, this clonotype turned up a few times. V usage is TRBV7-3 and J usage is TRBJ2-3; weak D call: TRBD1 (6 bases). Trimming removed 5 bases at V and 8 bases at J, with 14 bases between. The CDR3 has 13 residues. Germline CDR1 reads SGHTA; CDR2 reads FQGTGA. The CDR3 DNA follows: TGTGCCAGCAGCCGAACAGGGCAATCTACGCAGTATTTT. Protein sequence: CASSRTGQSTQYF.

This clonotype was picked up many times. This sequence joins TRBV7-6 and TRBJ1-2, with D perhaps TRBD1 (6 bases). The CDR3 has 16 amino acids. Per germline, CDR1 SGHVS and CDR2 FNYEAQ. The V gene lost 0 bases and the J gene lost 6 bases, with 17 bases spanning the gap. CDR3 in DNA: TGTGCCAGCAGCTTAGCCCCTGGTTCAGGGGACGATGGCTACACCTTC. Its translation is CASSLAPGSGDDGYTF.

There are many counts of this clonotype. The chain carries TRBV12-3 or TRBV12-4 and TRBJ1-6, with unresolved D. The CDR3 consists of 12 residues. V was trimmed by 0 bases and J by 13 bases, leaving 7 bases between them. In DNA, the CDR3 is TGTGCCAGCAGTTTAGCCCCTCTGCCCCTCCACTTT. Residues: CASSLAPLPLHF.

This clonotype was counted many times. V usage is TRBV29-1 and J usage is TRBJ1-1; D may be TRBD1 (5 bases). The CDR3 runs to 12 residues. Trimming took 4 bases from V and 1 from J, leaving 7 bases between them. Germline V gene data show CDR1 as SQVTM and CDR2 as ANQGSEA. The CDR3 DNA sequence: TGCAGCGTTGGGGACGCGAACACTGAAGCTTTCTTT. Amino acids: CSVGDANTEAFF.

In DNA form, the CDR3 reads TGTGCCATCACCCCACGATTGAAGCAAGGCGGTACCTTAGAGCAGTACTTC. It codes for CAITPRLKQGGTLEQYF. The chain links TRBV10-3 to TRBJ2-7; no reliable D call. From germline, CDR1 is ENHRY and CDR2 SYGVKD. The V end lost 7 bases, the J end lost 7 bases, and 29 bases lay between the germline ends. The CDR3 runs 17 residues.

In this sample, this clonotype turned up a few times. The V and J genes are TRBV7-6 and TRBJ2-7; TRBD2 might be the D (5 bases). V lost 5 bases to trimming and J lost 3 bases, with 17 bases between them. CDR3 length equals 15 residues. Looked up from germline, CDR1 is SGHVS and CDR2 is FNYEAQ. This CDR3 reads CASSPLNSGYYEQYF. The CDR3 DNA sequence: TGTGCCAGCAGCCCCCTGAACAGCGGTTACTACGAGCAGTACTTC. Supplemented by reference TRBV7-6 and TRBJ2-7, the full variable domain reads GAGVSQSPRYKVTKRGQDVALRCDPISGHVSLYWYRQALGQGPEFLTYFNYEAQQDKSGLPNDRFSAERPEGSISTLTIQRTEQRDSAMYRCASSPLNSGYYEQYFGPGTRLTVT.

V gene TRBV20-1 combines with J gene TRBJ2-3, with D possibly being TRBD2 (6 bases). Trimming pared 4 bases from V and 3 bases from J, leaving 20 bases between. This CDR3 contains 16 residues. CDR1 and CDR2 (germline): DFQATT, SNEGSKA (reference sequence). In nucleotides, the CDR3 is TGCAGTGCTACCTCACCCGGGGGTTGGGTGACAGATACGCAGTATTTT. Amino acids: CSATSPGGWVTDTQYF.

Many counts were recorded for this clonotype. CDR3 in DNA: TGTGCCAGCACACCCGCGAAGAGCACGACCACAGATACGCAGTATTTT. Protein product: CASTPAKSTTTDTQYF. The V call is TRBV27, the J call TRBJ2-3; D unclear. This CDR3 contains 16 residues. CDR1 and CDR2 (germline): MNHEY, SMNVEV (reference sequence). Trimming removed 7 bases at V and 2 bases at J, with 19 bases between.

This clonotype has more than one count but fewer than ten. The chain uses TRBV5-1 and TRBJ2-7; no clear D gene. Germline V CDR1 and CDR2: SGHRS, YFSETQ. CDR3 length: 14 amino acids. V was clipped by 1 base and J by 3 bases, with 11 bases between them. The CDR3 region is CASSLTSLVYEQYF. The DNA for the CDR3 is TGCGCCAGCAGCTTGACGAGTTTAGTCTACGAGCAGTACTTC.

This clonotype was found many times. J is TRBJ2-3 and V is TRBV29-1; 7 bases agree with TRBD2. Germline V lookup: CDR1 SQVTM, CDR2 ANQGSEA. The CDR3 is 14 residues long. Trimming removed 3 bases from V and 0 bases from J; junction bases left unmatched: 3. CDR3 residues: CSVDRGLSTDTQYF. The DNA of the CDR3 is TGCAGCGTTGATAGGGGACTAAGCACAGATACGCAGTATTTT.

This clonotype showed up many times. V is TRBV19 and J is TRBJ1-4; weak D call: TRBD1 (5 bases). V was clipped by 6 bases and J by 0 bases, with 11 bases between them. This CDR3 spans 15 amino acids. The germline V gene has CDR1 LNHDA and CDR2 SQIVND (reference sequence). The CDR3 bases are TGTGCCAGTAGCACACCGACAGCAACTAATGAAAAACTGTTTTTT. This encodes CASSTPTATNEKLFF.

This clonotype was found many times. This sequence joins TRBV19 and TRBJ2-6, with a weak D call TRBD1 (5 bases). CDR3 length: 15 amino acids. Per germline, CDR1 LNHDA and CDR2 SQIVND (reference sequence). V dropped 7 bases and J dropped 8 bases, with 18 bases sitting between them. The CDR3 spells CASTPQRQGSNVLTF. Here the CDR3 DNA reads TGTGCCAGTACCCCCCAAAGGCAGGGCTCCAACGTCCTGACTTTC.

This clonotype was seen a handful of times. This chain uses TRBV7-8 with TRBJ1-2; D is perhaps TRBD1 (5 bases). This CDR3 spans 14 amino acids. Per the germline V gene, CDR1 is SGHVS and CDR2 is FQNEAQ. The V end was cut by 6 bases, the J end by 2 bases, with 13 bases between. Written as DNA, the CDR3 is TGTGCCAGCAGACCAGGGCCCAACAACTATGGCTACACCTTC. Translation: CASRPGPNNYGYTF. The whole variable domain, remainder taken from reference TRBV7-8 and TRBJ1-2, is GAGVSQSPRYKVAKRGQDVALRCDPISGHVSLFWYQQALGQGPEFLTYFQNEAQLDKSGLPSDRFFAERPEGSVSTLKIQRTQQEDSAVYLCASRPGPNNYGYTFGSGTRLTVV.

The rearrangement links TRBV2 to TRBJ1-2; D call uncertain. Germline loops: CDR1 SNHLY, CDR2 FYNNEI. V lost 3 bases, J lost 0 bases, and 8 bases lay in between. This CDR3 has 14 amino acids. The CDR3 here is CASSEGFANYGYTF. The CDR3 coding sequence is TGTGCCAGCAGTGAGGGGTTCGCTAACTATGGCTACACCTTC.

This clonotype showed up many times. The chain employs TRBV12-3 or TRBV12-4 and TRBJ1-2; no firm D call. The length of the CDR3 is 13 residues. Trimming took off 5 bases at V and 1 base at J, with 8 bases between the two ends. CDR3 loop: CASSPTVNYGYTF. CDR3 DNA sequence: TGTGCCAGCAGTCCTACAGTTAACTATGGCTACACCTTC.

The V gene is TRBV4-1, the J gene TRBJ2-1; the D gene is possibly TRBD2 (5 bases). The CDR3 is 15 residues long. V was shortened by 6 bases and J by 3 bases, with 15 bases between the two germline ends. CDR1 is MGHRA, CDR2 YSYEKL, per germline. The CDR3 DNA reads TGCGCCAGCAGACACCTAGGAGGTCGCTACAATGAGCAGTTCTTC. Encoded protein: CASRHLGGRYNEQFF.